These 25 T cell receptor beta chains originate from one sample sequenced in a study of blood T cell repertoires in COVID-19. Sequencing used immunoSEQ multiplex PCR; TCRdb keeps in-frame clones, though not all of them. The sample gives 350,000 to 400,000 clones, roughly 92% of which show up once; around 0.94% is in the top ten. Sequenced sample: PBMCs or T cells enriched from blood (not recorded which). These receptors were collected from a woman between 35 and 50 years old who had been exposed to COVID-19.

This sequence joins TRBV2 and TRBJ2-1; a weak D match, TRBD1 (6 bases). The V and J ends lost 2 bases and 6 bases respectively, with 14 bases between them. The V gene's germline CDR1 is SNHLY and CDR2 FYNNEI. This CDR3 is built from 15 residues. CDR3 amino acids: CASSEQGGNGNEQFF. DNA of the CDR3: TGTGCCAGCAGTGAACAAGGGGGTAATGGCAATGAGCAGTTCTTC.

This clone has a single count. The CDR3 nucleotides are TGTGCCAGCAGCCAGGGGCAAGACCTTCCGCAGTTCTTC. Residues: CASSQGQDLPQFF. The rearrangement uses TRBV12-3 or TRBV12-4 and TRBJ2-1; a weak D match, TRBD1 (6 bases). Trimming stripped 6 bases from V and 12 bases from J, with 18 bases between. The CDR3 sequence is 13 residues long.

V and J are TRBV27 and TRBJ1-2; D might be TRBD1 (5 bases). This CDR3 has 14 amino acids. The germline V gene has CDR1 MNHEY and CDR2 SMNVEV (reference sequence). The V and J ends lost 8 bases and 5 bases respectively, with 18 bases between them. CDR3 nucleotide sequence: TGTGCCAGCGCCCAACTTGGAGGGGTGTATGGCTACACCTTC. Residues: CASAQLGGVYGYTF.

CDR3 sequence: CASSLGRGEAFF. CDR3 bases: TGTGCCAGCAGCTTAGGGCGGGGTGAAGCTTTCTTT. V and J are TRBV7-9 and TRBJ1-1, with D unclear. CDR1 SEHNR and CDR2 FQNEAQ come from the germline V gene (reference sequence). The CDR3 spans 12 residues. V was pared by 1 base and J by 7 bases, with 7 bases between.

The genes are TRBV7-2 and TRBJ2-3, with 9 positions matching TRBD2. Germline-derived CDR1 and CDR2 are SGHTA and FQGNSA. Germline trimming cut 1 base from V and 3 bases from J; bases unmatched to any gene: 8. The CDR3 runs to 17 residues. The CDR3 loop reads CASSLGLSGSLTDTQYF. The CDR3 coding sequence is TGTGCCAGCAGCTTAGGCCTTAGCGGGAGTTTGACAGATACGCAGTATTTT.

CDR3 loop: CASSLAPGGVYGYTF. CDR3 DNA sequence: TGTGCCAGCAGCTTGGCCCCAGGGGGCGTCTATGGCTACACCTTC. The chain uses TRBV5-4 and TRBJ1-2; 8 nucleotides line up with TRBD1. J gave up 4 bases and V 0 bases, and 5 bases lay outside the gene matches. CDR3 length: 15 amino acids. Per the germline V gene, CDR1 is SGHNT and CDR2 is YYREEE (reference sequence).

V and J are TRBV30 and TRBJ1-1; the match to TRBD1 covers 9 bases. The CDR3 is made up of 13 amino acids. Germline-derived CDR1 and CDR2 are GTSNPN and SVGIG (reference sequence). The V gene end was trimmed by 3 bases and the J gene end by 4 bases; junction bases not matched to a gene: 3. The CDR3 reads CAWSPDRGTEAFF. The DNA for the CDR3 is TGTGCCTGGAGCCCGGACAGGGGCACTGAAGCTTTCTTT.

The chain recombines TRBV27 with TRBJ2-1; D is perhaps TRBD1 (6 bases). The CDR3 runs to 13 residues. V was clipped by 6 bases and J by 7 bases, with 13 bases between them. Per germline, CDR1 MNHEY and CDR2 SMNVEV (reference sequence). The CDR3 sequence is CASRPGDGNEQFF. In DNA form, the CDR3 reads TGTGCCAGCAGGCCAGGGGATGGGAATGAGCAGTTCTTC.

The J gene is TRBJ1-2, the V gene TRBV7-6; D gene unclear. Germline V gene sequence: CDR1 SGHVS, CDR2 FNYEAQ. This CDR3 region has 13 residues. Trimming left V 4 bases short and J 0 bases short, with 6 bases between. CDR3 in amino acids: CASSSTANYGYTF. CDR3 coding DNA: TGTGCCAGCAGCTCTACAGCTAACTATGGCTACACCTTC.

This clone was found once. The DNA for the CDR3 is TGTGCCAGCAGCGTTCGGACTAGCGGGAAGGCCGGGGAGCTGTTTTTT. Translated: CASSVRTSGKAGELFF. The rearrangement links TRBV9 to TRBJ2-2, with TRBD2 matching 12 bases. There are 16 residues in the CDR3. From germline, CDR1 is SGDLS and CDR2 YYNGEE. V trimming: 2 bases; J trimming: 6 bases; junction bases outside the gene matches: 5.

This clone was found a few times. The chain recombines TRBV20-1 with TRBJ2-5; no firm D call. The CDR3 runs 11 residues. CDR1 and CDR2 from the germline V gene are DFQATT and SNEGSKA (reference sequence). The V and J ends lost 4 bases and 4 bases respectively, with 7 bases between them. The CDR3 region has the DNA TGCAGTGCTACTTTCGGAGAGACCCAGTACTTC. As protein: CSATFGETQYF.

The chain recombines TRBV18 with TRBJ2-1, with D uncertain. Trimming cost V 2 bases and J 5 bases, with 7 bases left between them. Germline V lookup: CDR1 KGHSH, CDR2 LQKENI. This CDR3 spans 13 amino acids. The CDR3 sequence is CASSPTPNNEQFF. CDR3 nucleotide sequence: TGTGCCAGCTCACCAACTCCCAACAATGAGCAGTTCTTC.

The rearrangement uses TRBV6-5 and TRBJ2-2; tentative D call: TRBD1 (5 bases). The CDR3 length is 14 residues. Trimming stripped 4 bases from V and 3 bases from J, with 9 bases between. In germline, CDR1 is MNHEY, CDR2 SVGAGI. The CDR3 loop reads CASSSDRDTGELFF. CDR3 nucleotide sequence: TGTGCCAGCAGTTCAGACAGAGACACCGGGGAGCTGTTTTTT.

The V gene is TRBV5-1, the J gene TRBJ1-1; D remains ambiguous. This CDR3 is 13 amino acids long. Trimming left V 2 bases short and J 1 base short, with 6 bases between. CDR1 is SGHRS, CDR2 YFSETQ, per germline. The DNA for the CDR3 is TGCGCCAGCAGCTTCGACTGGAACACTGAAGCTTTCTTT. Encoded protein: CASSFDWNTEAFF. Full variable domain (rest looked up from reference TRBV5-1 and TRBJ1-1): KAGVTQTPRYLIKTRGQQVTLSCSPISGHRSVSWYQQTPGQGLQFLFEYFSETQRNKGNFPGRFSGRQFSNSRSEMNVSTLELGDSALYLCASSFDWNTEAFFGQGTRLTVV.

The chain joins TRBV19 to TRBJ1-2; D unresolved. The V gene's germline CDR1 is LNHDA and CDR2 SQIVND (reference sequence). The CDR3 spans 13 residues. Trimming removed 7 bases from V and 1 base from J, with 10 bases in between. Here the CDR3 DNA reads TGTGCCAGTAAAGAGGAGGATAACTATGGCTACACCTTC. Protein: CASKEEDNYGYTF.

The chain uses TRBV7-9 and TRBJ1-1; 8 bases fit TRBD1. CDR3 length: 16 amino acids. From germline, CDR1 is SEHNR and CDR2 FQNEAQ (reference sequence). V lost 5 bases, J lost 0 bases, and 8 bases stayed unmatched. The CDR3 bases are TGTGCCAGCAGCCCACAGGGGGACCTCATGAACACTGAAGCTTTCTTT. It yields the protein CASSPQGDLMNTEAFF.

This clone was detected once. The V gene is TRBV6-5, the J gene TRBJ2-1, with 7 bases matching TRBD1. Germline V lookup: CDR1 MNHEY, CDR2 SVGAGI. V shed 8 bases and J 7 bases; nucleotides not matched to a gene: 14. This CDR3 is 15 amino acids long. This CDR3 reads CASVPRQGNANEQFF. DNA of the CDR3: TGTGCCAGCGTCCCCCGACAGGGCAACGCTAATGAGCAGTTCTTC.

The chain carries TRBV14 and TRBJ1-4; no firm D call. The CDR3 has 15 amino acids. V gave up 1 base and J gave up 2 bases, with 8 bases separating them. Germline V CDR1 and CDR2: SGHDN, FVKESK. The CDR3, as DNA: TGTGCCAGCAGCCAAGGTTTTTCGACTAATGAAAAACTGTTTTTT. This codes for CASSQGFSTNEKLFF.

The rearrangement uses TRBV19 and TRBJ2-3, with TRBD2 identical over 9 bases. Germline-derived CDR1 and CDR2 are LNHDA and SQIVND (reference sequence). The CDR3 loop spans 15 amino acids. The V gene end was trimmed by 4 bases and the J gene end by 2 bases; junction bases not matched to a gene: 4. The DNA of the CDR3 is TGTGCCAGTAGTACGAGCGGGAGGTTCACAGATACGCAGTATTTT. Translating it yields CASSTSGRFTDTQYF. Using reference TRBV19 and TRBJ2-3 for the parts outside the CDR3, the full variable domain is DGGITQSPKYLFRKEGQNVTLSCEQNLNHDAMYWYRQDPGQGLRLIYYSQIVNDFQKGDIAEGYSVSREKKESFPLTVTSAQKNPTAFYLCASSTSGRFTDTQYFGPGTRLTVL.

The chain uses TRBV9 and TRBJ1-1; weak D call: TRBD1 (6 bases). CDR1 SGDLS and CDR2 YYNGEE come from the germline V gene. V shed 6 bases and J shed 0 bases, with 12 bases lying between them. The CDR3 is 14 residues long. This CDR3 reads CASTRTGLNTEAFF. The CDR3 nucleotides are TGTGCCAGCACCAGAACAGGGCTGAACACTGAAGCTTTCTTT.

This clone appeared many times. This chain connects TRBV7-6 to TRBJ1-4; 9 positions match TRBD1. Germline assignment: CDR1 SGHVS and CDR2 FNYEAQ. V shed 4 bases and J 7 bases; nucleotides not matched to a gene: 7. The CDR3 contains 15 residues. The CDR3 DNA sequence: TGTGCCAGCAGCTCGGGACAGGGATGGCGTGAAAAACTGTTTTTT. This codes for CASSSGQGWREKLFF.

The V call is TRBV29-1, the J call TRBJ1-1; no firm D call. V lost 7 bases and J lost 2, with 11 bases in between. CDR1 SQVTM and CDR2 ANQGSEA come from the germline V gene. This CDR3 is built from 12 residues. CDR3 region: CSGQTINTEAFF. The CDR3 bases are TGCAGCGGCCAGACAATTAACACTGAAGCTTTCTTT.

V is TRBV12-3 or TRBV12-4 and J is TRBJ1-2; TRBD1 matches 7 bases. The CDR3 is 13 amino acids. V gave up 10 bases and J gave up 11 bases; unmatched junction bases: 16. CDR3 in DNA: TGTGCCACCATCGCCCCGGGACAGCGAATGTACACCTTC. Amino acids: CATIAPGQRMYTF.

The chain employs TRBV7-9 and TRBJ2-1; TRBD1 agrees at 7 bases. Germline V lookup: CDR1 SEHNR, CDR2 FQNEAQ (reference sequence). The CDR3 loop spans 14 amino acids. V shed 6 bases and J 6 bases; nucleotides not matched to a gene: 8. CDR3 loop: CASRPQGQVNEQFF. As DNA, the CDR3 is TGTGCCAGCAGACCTCAAGGACAGGTCAATGAGCAGTTCTTC.

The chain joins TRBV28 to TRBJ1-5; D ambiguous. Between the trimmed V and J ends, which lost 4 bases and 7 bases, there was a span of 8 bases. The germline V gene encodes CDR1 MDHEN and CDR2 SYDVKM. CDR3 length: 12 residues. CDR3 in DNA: TGTGCCAGCAGTTACCAGGAACAGCCCCAGCATTTT. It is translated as CASSYQEQPQHF. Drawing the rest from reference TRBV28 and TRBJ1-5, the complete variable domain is DVKVTQSSRYLVKRTGEKVFLECVQDMDHENMFWYRQDPGLGLRLIYFSYDVKMKEKGDIPEGYSVSREKKERFSLILESASTNQTSMYLCASSYQEQPQHFGDGTRLSIL.